This T cell receptor beta chain was sequenced during a study of T cell clonotyping in hematopoietic cell transplantation. Broader study findings: Recipient TCR diversity dropped after transplant; expanded clonotypes rose from day 30 to 180.

Time point: recipient sample about 28 days before transplant, after cytoreduction. Turning to this clone: The antigen is not known.

Here immunoSEQ multiplex PCR was the method, and the copy in TCRdb shows in-frame clones only, minus some. Among roughly 27,000 clones, 65% to 90% were seen once, and the ten largest hold approximately 25%. The CDR3 has 13 residues. The junction had 9 bases not matched to a gene; V was cut back by 6 bases and J by 8 bases. The germline V gene has CDR1 MNHEY and CDR2 SVGAGI. The chain employs TRBV6-5 and TRBJ1-2, with 7 bases lining up with TRBD1. Source: peripheral blood mononuclear cells, taken before stem cell transplant. The TCR was taken from a woman aged 55-70 years with acute myeloid leukemia. Some clones in this sample may be carry-over from other donors' samples. The CDR3 DNA reads as TGTGCCAGCAGACAACCAGGGGGGGACGGCTACACCTTC. Translating it yields CASRQPGGDGYTF.